This record looks at one T cell receptor (beta chain) sequence and its context. Its antigen is not known. The sample comes from a study of Ad26.COV2.S vaccination and SARS-CoV-2 variants. Study results and limitations: A substantial breadth of spike-specific CD8+ and CD4+ T cell responses after vaccination has been reported. Individuals receiving vaccine had higher spike-specific TCR breadth than placebo recipients did.

Some clones are missing from TCRdb's copy, which holds only in-frame ones; the method was immunoSEQ multiplex PCR. In the table there are about 180,000 clones, roughly 85% of which are singletons. This sequence was found in a human donor who had recovered from COVID-19. The sample was peripheral blood, taken after recovery from COVID-19.

CDR3 bases: TGTGCCAGCACCGTGGGAGCGCAAGAGACCCAGTACTTC. It specifies CASTVGAQETQYF. The chain carries TRBV6-5 and TRBJ2-5, with a weak D call TRBD2 (5 bases). The CDR3 covers 13 residues. The germline V gene encodes CDR1 MNHEY and CDR2 SVGAGI. Trimming removed 7 bases at V and 2 bases at J, with 11 bases between.